This entry lists 27 T cell receptor beta chains sequenced from one sample in a study of CD8 T cells in Susac syndrome. The authors reverse transcribed roughly 0.45 to 1 ug RNA with random hexamers. Each CDR3 protein gets one entry after TCRdb re-called the immunoSEQ multiplex PCR reads with MiXCR. In the table there are around 150,000 distinct CDR3 sequences, about 95% of which are singletons. Sequencing input: CD4+ T cells from PBMCs. The receptors shown here come from a human donor in good health.

In its sample, this clonotype was seen once. J is TRBJ2-7 and V is TRBV7-8; TRBD2 matches 13 bases. This CDR3 has 16 residues. The junction had 6 bases not matched to a gene; V was cut back by 4 bases and J by 3 bases. Per the germline V gene, CDR1 is SGHVS and CDR2 is FQNEAQ. DNA of the CDR3: TGTGCCAGCAGCTCCGGACTAGCGGGGGCTCTCTACGAGCAGTACTTC. Protein sequence: CASSSGLAGALYEQYF.

CDR3 DNA: TGCAGTGCTACCTCAGGGGTGGGGCAAGCTTTCTTT. Its translation: CSATSGVGQAFF. J is TRBJ1-1 and V is TRBV20-1; possibly TRBD1 for D (6 bases). Trimming removed 4 bases at V and 9 bases at J, with 15 bases between. From germline, CDR1 is DFQATT and CDR2 SNEGSKA (reference sequence). The CDR3 loop spans 12 amino acids.

About this clonotype itself: The conserved final phenylalanine or tryptophan is absent from the CDR3, which likely points to a read error. The chain uses TRBV20-1 and TRBJ2-7; 10 positions agree with TRBD1. The V segment lost 3 bases and the J segment 5 bases; nucleotides outside the gene matches: 4. Germline assignment: CDR1 DFQATT and CDR2 SNEGSKA (reference sequence). CDR3 length: 13 residues. Here the CDR3 DNA reads TGCAGTGCTAGCCGGGACAGGGGAAACGAGCAGTACCTC. This codes for CSASRDRGNEQYL.

The chain combines TRBV5-4 with TRBJ1-1; a weak D match, TRBD1 (5 bases). This CDR3 contains 13 residues. Germline-derived CDR1 and CDR2 are SGHNT and YYREEE (reference sequence). Trimming stripped 4 bases from V and 4 bases from J, with 11 bases between. The CDR3 is CASSAWGSTEAFF. The CDR3 coding sequence is TGTGCCAGCAGCGCCTGGGGCAGCACTGAAGCTTTCTTT.

The chain combines TRBV5-4 with TRBJ2-3, with 14 bases fitting TRBD2. The CDR3 length is 14 residues. The germline V gene has CDR1 SGHNT and CDR2 YYREEE (reference sequence). J was trimmed by 12 bases and V by 4 bases; bases with no gene match: 7. The CDR3 DNA follows: TGTGCCAGCAGCCCCAGACTAGCGGGGGGGACACAGTATTTT. Encoded protein: CASSPRLAGGTQYF.

This chain connects TRBV25-1 to TRBJ2-1; TRBD2 is a possible D gene (6 bases). CDR3 length: 13 amino acids. The V gene lost 4 bases and the J gene lost 9 bases, with 13 bases spanning the gap. Germline V gene lookup returns CDR1 MGHDK and CDR2 SYGVNS. This CDR3 reads CASSGAGWAEQFF. For the CDR3, the DNA is TGTGCCAGCAGTGGAGCGGGCTGGGCTGAGCAGTTCTTC.

V gene TRBV2 combines with J gene TRBJ1-5; TRBD1 is a possible D gene (5 bases). V shed 2 bases and J shed 4 bases, with 12 bases lying between them. This CDR3 is 15 amino acids long. Germline V gives CDR1 SNHLY, CDR2 FYNNEI. The DNA for the CDR3 is TGTGCCAGCAGTGAACTCGGGACGGCGAATCAGCCCCAGCATTTT. This sequence encodes CASSELGTANQPQHF.

The genes are TRBV5-1 and TRBJ2-2; 7 bases map to TRBD2. In germline, CDR1 is SGHRS, CDR2 YFSETQ. The CDR3 contains 16 residues. V lost 5 bases, J lost 0 bases, and 7 bases stayed unmatched. The CDR3 region is CASRFNGGSNTGELFF. The CDR3 DNA is TGCGCCAGCAGGTTCAACGGGGGGTCGAACACCGGGGAGCTGTTTTTT.

About this clonotype: Germline and junction disagree at one end, which may indicate a read error. The CDR3 bases are TGTGCCAGCAGCTCATACCTAGACACCCTCTTC. Encoded protein: CASSSYLDTLF. This chain uses TRBV11-2 with TRBJ2-5; D ambiguous. The CDR3 spans 11 residues. CDR1 SGHAT and CDR2 FQNNGV come from the germline V gene. The full variable domain, completed using reference TRBV11-2 and TRBJ2-5, is EAGVAQSPRYKIIEKRQSVAFWCNPISGHATLYWYQQILGQGPKLLIQFQNNGVVDDSQLPKDRFSAERLKGVDSTLKIQPAKLEDSAVYLCASSSYLDTLFGPGTRLLVL.

With regard to this clonotype: A read error may account for a junction end that differs from germline. This chain uses TRBV28 with TRBJ2-5; tentative D call: TRBD2 (5 bases). Germline V CDR1 and CDR2: MDHEN, SYDVKM. The CDR3 contains 14 residues. CDR3 protein: CASSPGYSSLNTHF. CDR3 nucleotide sequence: TGTGCCAGCAGTCCGGGGTACTCCTCGCTCAACACTCACTTC.

The genes are TRBV30 and TRBJ2-1; unclear D gene. Looked up from germline, CDR1 is GTSNPN and CDR2 is SVGIG (reference sequence). V lost 2 bases, J lost 6 bases, and 8 bases lay in between. This CDR3 region has 12 residues. The CDR3 DNA reads as TGTGCCTGGAGTCCTCGAGGCAATGAGCAGTTCTTC. Translation gives CAWSPRGNEQFF.

This chain joins TRBV9 and TRBJ1-6, with 7 positions matching TRBD1. Germline V gives CDR1 SGDLS, CDR2 YYNGEE. The CDR3 covers 15 residues. With 2 bases clipped from V and 7 bases from J, the junction kept 6 bases outside the gene matches. This CDR3 reads CASSVEDRTNSPLHF. The CDR3 DNA sequence: TGTGCCAGCAGCGTCGAGGACAGGACAAATTCACCCCTCCACTTT.

This clonotype was counted once. The chain uses TRBV28 and TRBJ1-1; D ambiguous. CDR3 length: 12 amino acids. In germline, CDR1 is MDHEN, CDR2 SYDVKM. V shed 3 bases and J shed 10 bases, with 12 bases lying between them. This chain's CDR3 is CASSLGSPPAFF. The CDR3 coding sequence is TGTGCCAGCAGTTTGGGATCGCCGCCAGCTTTCTTT. Full variable domain (outside the CDR3, taken from reference TRBV28 and TRBJ1-1): DVKVTQSSRYLVKRTGEKVFLECVQDMDHENMFWYRQDPGLGLRLIYFSYDVKMKEKGDIPEGYSVSREKKERFSLILESASTNQTSMYLCASSLGSPPAFFGQGTRLTVV.

The chain has TRBV5-1 and TRBJ2-1; 9 bases match TRBD2. Germline loops: CDR1 SGHRS, CDR2 YFSETQ. V dropped 3 bases and J dropped 4; count of bases not matched to a gene: 8. The CDR3 runs to 16 residues. CDR3 DNA: TGCGCCAGCAGCTCACAGACTAGCGGACTGTACAATGAGCAGTTCTTC. Translation gives CASSSQTSGLYNEQFF.

This clonotype was recorded a few times. The V and J genes are TRBV12-3 or TRBV12-4 and TRBJ1-2; D not certain. The CDR3 loop spans 13 amino acids. With 2 bases removed from V and 2 bases from J, the gap between germline ends came to 6 bases. CDR3 sequence (DNA): TGTGCCAGCAGTTTAACGGGAAACTATGGCTACACCTTC. Encoded protein: CASSLTGNYGYTF.

The chain links TRBV12-3 or TRBV12-4 to TRBJ2-7, with TRBD1 as a possible D gene (5 bases). This CDR3 comprises 13 residues. The V and J ends lost 3 bases and 1 base respectively, with 7 bases between them. CDR3 protein: CASSLGPSYEQYF. For the CDR3, the DNA is TGTGCCAGCAGTTTGGGGCCTTCCTACGAGCAGTACTTC.

The rearrangement joins TRBV7-3 to TRBJ2-7; D is perhaps TRBD1 (7 bases). The CDR3 has 14 residues. Trimming pared 3 bases from V and 2 bases from J, leaving 11 bases between. Germline V gene data show CDR1 as SGHTA and CDR2 as FQGTGA. The CDR3 loop reads CASSFQGGAYEQYF. In nucleotides, the CDR3 is TGTGCCAGCAGCTTCCAGGGGGGCGCCTACGAGCAGTACTTC.

This clonotype has a handful of counts. V gene TRBV12-3 or TRBV12-4 combines with J gene TRBJ1-2, with a weak D call TRBD1 (6 bases). V lost 3 bases and J 4 bases, leaving 9 bases between the germline ends. The CDR3 sequence is 13 residues long. As DNA, the CDR3 is TGTGCCAGCAGTTTGCGAGGGGGCTATGGCTACACCTTC. This encodes CASSLRGGYGYTF.

The V and J genes are TRBV29-1 and TRBJ2-7; D is unclear. V gave up 0 bases and J gave up 4 bases, with 10 bases separating them. Germline CDR1 reads SQVTM; CDR2 reads ANQGSEA. The CDR3 runs to 13 residues. This CDR3 reads CSVEERQPYEQYF. The DNA of the CDR3 is TGCAGCGTTGAAGAGCGCCAGCCTTACGAGCAGTACTTC.

This clonotype was detected only once. The chain has TRBV23-1 and TRBJ1-5; 7 bases agree with TRBD1. TRBV23-1 is sorted into the ORF group, with uncertain function. V lost 2 bases to trimming and J lost 0 bases; unmatched junction nucleotides: 4. This CDR3 region has 16 residues. The CDR3 DNA follows: TGCGCCAGCAGTCAAGGGGACAGATATAGCAATCAGCCCCAGCATTTT. Translation: CASSQGDRYSNQPQHF.

This clonotype was found once. The chain recombines TRBV29-1 with TRBJ2-3, with D tentatively TRBD1 (6 bases). CDR1 and CDR2 from the germline V gene are SQVTM and ANQGSEA. The V and J ends lost 3 bases and 0 bases respectively, with 13 bases between them. The CDR3 extends over 15 amino acids. The CDR3 reads CSVDNGGESTDTQYF. The CDR3 nucleotides are TGCAGCGTTGATAATGGGGGCGAAAGCACAGATACGCAGTATTTT.

This rearrangement joins TRBV29-1 to TRBJ2-1; possibly TRBD1 or TRBD2 for D (6 bases each). Germline CDR1 is SQVTM and CDR2 is ANQGSEA. The CDR3 sequence is 15 residues long. Trimming took off 6 bases at V and 0 bases at J, with 15 bases between the two ends. In DNA form, the CDR3 reads TGCAGCGTAGGTAGGGGGGCCAGCTCCTACAATGAGCAGTTCTTC. Its protein product is CSVGRGASSYNEQFF.

This clonotype was found once. This sequence joins TRBV29-1 and TRBJ2-2; a weak D match, TRBD1 (6 bases). The CDR3 runs 14 residues. The germline V gene encodes CDR1 SQVTM and CDR2 ANQGSEA. V lost 8 bases and J lost 0, with 13 bases in between. CDR3 in DNA: TGCAGCTTTGGGGACAACGCGAACACCGGGGAGCTGTTTTTT. Translation: CSFGDNANTGELFF.

The chain uses TRBV4-2 and TRBJ2-3; 9 nucleotides match TRBD2. Germline lookup yields CDR1 LGHNA and CDR2 YNFKEQ. The CDR3 totals 16 residues. Trimming removed 0 bases from V and 7 bases from J; junction bases left unmatched: 8. The CDR3 coding sequence is TGTGCCAGCAGCCAAGAGGCGGGGGGGTTAATGTATACGCAGTATTTT. As protein: CASSQEAGGLMYTQYF.

The chain combines TRBV6-6 with TRBJ1-4, with D perhaps TRBD1 (6 bases). Between the trimmed V and J ends, which lost 6 bases and 4 bases, there was a span of 12 bases. The germline gives CDR1 MNHNY, CDR2 SVGAGI (reference sequence). The CDR3 runs to 14 residues. The CDR3 sequence: CASRIHRDNEKLFF. The CDR3 DNA sequence: TGTGCCAGCAGGATCCACAGGGATAATGAAAAACTGTTTTTT.

The chain links TRBV11-2 to TRBJ2-6; D gene ambiguous. The V gene's germline CDR1 is SGHAT and CDR2 FQNNGV. The CDR3 contains 15 residues. V lost 3 bases and J lost 4, with 10 bases in between. DNA for the CDR3: TGTGCCAGCAGCTTCAGTTCCGGGGGGGCCAACGTCCTGACTTTC. Amino acid sequence: CASSFSSGGANVLTF.

J is TRBJ1-2 and V is TRBV29-1, with D unresolved. This CDR3 region has 13 residues. CDR1 is SQVTM, CDR2 ANQGSEA, per germline. Trimming took off 4 bases at V and 2 bases at J, with 11 bases between the two ends. DNA of the CDR3: TGCAGCGTTGGCGGCGGATCGAACTATGGCTACACCTTC. It specifies CSVGGGSNYGYTF.